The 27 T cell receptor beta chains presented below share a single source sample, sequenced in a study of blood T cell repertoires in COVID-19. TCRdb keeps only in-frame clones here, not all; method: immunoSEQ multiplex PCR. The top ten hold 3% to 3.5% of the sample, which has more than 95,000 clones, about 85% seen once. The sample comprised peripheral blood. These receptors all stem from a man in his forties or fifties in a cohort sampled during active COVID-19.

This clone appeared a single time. The CDR3 sequence: CATSDNGTGGAYEQYV. In nucleotides, the CDR3 is TGTGCCACCAGTGACAACGGGACAGGGGGTGCCTACGAGCAGTACGTC. The chain recombines TRBV24-1 with TRBJ2-7; 11 bases agree with TRBD1. Per the germline V gene, CDR1 is KGHDR and CDR2 is SFDVKD. V gave up 4 bases and J gave up 2 bases; unmatched junction bases: 6. This CDR3 spans 16 amino acids.

The CDR3 DNA reads TGTGCCAGCAGGACAGATTCTAATCAGCCCCAGCATTTT. Residues: CASRTDSNQPQHF. This rearrangement joins TRBV18 to TRBJ1-5; D perhaps matches TRBD1 (6 bases). The V end lost 8 bases, the J end lost 4 bases, and 12 bases lay between the germline ends. CDR3 length equals 13 residues. Germline V lookup: CDR1 KGHSH, CDR2 LQKENI.

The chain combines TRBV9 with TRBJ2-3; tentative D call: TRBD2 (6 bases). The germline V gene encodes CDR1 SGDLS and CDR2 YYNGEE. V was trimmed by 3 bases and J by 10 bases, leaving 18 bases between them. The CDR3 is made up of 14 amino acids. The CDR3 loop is CASSEGWVGTSQYF. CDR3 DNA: TGTGCCAGCAGCGAGGGGTGGGTAGGGACTTCGCAGTATTTT.

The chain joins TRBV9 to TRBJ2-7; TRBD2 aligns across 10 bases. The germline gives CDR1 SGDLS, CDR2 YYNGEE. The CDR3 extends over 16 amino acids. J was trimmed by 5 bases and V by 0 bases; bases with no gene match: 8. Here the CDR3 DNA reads TGTGCCAGCAGCGTAGACCCAGCGGGGGGGCCGAACGAGCAGTACTTC. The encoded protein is CASSVDPAGGPNEQYF.

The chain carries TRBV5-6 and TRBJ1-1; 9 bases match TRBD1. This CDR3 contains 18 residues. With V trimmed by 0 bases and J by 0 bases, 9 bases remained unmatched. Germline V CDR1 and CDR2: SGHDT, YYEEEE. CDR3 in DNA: TGTGCCAGCAGCTTGGCCTGGACAGGGGAGAGCATGAACACTGAAGCTTTCTTT. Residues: CASSLAWTGESMNTEAFF.

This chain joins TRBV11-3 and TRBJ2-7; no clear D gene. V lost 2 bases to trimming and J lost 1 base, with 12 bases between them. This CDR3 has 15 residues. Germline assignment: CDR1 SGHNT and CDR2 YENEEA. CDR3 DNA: TGTGCCAGCAGCTTAAATCCCGGGTATTCCTACGAGCAGTACTTC. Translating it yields CASSLNPGYSYEQYF.

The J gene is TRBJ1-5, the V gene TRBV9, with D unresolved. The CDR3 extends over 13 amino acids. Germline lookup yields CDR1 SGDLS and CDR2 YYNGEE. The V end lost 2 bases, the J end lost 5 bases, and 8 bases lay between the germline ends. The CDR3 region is CASSVSPDQPQHF. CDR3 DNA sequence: TGTGCCAGCAGCGTCTCCCCAGATCAGCCCCAGCATTTT.

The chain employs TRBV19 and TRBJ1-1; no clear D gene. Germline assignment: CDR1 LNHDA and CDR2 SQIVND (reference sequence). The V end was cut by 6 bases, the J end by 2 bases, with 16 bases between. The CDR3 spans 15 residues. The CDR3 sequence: CASRDAGAPNTEAFF. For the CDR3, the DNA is TGTGCCAGTAGGGATGCAGGCGCCCCAAACACTGAAGCTTTCTTT.

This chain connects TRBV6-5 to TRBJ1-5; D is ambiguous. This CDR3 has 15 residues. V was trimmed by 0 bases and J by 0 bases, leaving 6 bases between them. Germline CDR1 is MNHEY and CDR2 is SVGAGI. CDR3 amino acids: CASSYSRFSNQPQHF. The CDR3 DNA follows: TGTGCCAGCAGTTACTCCCGGTTTAGCAATCAGCCCCAGCATTTT.

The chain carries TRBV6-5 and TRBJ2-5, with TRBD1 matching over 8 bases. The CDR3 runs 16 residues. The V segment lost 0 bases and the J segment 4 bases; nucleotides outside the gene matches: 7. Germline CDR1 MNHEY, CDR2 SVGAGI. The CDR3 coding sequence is TGTGCCAGCAGTTACTCGAGGACAGGGCCGGGAGAGACCCAGTACTTC. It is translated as CASSYSRTGPGETQYF.

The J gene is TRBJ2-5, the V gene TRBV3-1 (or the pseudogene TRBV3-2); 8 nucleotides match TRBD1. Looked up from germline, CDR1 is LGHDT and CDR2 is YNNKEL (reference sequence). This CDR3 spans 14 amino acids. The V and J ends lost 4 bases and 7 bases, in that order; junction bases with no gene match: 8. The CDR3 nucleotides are TGTGCCAGCAGCCGTACAGGGGGGTTAACGACCCAGTACTTC. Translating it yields CASSRTGGLTTQYF.

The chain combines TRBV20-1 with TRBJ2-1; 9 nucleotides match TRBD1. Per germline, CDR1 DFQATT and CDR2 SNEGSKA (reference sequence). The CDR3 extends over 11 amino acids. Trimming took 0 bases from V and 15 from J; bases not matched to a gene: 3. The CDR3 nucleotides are TGCAGTGCTAGAGATGGGACAGGGTTGTTCTTC. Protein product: CSARDGTGLFF.

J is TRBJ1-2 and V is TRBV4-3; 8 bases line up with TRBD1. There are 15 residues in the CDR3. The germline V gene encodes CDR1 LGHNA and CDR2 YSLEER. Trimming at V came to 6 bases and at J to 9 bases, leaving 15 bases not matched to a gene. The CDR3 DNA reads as TGCGCCAGCAGTTCTGAAACCGGACAGGGTCTAAGCTACACCTTC. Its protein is CASSSETGQGLSYTF.

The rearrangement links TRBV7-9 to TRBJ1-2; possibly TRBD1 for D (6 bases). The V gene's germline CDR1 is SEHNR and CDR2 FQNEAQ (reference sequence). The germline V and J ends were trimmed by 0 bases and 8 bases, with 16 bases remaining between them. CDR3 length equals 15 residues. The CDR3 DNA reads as TGTGCCAGCAGCTTAGCGCTTACAGGGAGAGAGGGCTACACCTTC. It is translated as CASSLALTGREGYTF.

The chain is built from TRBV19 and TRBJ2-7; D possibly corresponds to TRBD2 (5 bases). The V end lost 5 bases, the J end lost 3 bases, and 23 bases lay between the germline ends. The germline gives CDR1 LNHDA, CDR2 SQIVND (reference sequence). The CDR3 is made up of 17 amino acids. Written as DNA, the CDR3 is TGTGCCAGTAGTTCCTCCGGGATAACTTTGGGAGACTACGAGCAGTACTTC. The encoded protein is CASSSSGITLGDYEQYF.

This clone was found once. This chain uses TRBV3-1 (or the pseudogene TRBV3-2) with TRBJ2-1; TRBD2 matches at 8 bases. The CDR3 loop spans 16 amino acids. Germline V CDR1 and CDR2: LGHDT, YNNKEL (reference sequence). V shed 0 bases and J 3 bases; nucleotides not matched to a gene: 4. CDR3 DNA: TGTGCCAGCAGCCAAGAAGGAACTAGCGGCTACAATGAGCAGTTCTTC. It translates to CASSQEGTSGYNEQFF.

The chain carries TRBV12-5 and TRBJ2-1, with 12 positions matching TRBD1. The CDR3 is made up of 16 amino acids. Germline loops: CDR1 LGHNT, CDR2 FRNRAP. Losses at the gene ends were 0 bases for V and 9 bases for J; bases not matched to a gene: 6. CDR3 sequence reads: CASGLVRGQGAGEQFF. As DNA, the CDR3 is TGTGCTAGTGGTTTGGTACGGGGACAGGGGGCTGGTGAGCAGTTCTTC.

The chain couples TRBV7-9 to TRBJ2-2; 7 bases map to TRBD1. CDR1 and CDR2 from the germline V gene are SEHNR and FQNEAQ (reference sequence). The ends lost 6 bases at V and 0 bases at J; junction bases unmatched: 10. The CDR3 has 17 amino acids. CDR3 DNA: TGTGCCAGCAGTCTATCCGCGGACAGGACGAACACCGGGGAGCTGTTTTTT. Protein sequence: CASSLSADRTNTGELFF.

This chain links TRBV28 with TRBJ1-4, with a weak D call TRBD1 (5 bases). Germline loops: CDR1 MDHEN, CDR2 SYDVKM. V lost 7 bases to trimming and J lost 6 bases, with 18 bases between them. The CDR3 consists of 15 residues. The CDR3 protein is CASTLGAGLHEKLFF. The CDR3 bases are TGTGCCAGCACCCTGGGAGCGGGACTTCATGAAAAACTGTTTTTT.

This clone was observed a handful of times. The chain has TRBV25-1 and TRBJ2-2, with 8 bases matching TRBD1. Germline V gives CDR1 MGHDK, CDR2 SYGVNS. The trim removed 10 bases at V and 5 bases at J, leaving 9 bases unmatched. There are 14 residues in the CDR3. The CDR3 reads CATQGTGRTGELFF. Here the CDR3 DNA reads TGTGCCACCCAGGGGACAGGACGGACCGGGGAGCTGTTTTTT.

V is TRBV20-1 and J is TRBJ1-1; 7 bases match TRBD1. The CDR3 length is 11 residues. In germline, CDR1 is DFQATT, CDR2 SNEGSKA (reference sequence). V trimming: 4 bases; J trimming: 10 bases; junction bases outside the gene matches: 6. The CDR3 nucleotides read TGCAGTGCTACCAGAGGGGACAGAGCTTTCTTT. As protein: CSATRGDRAFF.

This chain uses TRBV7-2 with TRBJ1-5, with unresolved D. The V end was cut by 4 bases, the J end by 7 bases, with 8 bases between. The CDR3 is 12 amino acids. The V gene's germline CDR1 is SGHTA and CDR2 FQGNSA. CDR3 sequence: CASSSNLQPQHF. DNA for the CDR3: TGTGCCAGCAGCTCGAACCTACAGCCCCAGCATTTT. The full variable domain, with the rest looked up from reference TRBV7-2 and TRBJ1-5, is GAGVSQSPSNKVTEKGKDVELRCDPISGHTALYWYRQSLGQGLEFLIYFQGNSAPDKSGLPSDRFSAERTGGSVSTLTIQRTQQEDSAVYLCASSSNLQPQHFGDGTRLSIL.

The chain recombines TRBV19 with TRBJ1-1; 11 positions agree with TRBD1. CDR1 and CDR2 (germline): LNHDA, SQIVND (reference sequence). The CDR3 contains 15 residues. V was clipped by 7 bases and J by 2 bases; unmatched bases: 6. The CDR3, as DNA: TGTGCCAGTACCCTCGGACAGGGGGCCAACACTGAAGCTTTCTTT. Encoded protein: CASTLGQGANTEAFF.

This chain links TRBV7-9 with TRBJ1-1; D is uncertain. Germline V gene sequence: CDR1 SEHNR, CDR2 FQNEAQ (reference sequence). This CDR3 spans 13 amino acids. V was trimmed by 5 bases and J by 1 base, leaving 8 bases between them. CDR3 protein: CASSPFKNTEAFF. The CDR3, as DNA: TGTGCCAGCAGCCCATTCAAGAACACTGAAGCTTTCTTT.

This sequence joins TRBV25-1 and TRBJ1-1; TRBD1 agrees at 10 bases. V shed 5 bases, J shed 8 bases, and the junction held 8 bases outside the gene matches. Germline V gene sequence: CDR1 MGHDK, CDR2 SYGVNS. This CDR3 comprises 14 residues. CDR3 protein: CASSTRQGAAEAFF. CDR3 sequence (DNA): TGTGCCAGCAGTACTCGACAGGGGGCGGCGGAAGCTTTCTTT.

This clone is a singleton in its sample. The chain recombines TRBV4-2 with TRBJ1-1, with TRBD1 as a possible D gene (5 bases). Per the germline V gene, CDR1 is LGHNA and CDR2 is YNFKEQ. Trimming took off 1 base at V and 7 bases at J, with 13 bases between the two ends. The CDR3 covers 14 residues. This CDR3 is CASSQVGARSEAFF. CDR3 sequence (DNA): TGTGCCAGCAGCCAAGTAGGGGCAAGGAGTGAAGCTTTCTTT.

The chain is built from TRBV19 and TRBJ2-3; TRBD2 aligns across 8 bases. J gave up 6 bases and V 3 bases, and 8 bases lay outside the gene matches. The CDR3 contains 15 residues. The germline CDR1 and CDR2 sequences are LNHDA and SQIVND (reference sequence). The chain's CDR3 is CASSMEAGGRDTQYF. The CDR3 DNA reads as TGTGCCAGTAGTATGGAGGCGGGGGGAAGGGATACGCAGTATTTT.